Shown below are 6 T cell receptor beta chains from a single sample sequenced in a study of PD-L1 blockade in urothelial cancer. Produced via immunoSEQ multiplex PCR; TCRdb's table is partial and in-frame only. The sample contains approximately 93,000 clones, less than 85% of which appear only once. Time point meaning: peripheral blood 6 weeks after treatment start. The sequenced sample was PBMCs, obtained around atezolizumab (anti-PD-L1) treatment. The receptor source for this set is a man between 70 and 80 years old with urothelial cancer.

The rearrangement uses TRBV10-3 and TRBJ1-4; TRBD1 is a possible D gene (6 bases). The CDR3 is 14 residues long. V lost 2 bases to trimming and J lost 5 bases, with 9 bases between them. CDR1 is ENHRY, CDR2 SYGVKD, per germline. CDR3 amino acids: CAISEEGDNEKLFF. CDR3 nucleotides: TGTGCCATCAGTGAGGAGGGGGACAATGAAAAACTGTTTTTT.

The V gene is TRBV9, the J gene TRBJ2-3; weak D call: TRBD1 (5 bases). Trimming cost V 0 bases and J 3 bases, with 11 bases left between them. This CDR3 is built from 15 residues. Germline-derived CDR1 and CDR2 are SGDLS and YYNGEE. Written as DNA, the CDR3 is TGTGCCAGCAGCGTAGCCGACCAGGGAACAGATACGCAGTATTTT. Its protein product is CASSVADQGTDTQYF.

The J gene is TRBJ1-5, the V gene TRBV19; D is undetermined. Trimming removed 2 bases at V and 2 bases at J, with 10 bases between. CDR3 length: 15 residues. CDR1 is LNHDA and CDR2 is SQIVND in the germline V gene (reference sequence). The CDR3 DNA reads as TGTGCCAGTAGTATACTCACAGCTGGCAATCAGCCCCAGCATTTT. Protein: CASSILTAGNQPQHF.

A word on this clone: An end of the junction does not agree with germline; a read error may underlie this. The V and J genes are TRBV7-7 and TRBJ2-1; perhaps TRBD2 as D (6 bases). The CDR3 sequence is 15 residues long. Germline V CDR1 and CDR2: SSHAT, FNYEAQ (reference sequence). The CDR3: CASSLDGSGGNEQLF. In DNA form, the CDR3 reads TGTGCTAGCAGCTTAGACGGGAGTGGGGGAAATGAGCAGCTCTTC.

This clone was seen more than once but under ten times. This chain connects TRBV10-1 to TRBJ2-5; tentatively, D is TRBD2 (5 bases). The CDR3 runs 16 residues. Germline values: CDR1 WNHNN, CDR2 SYGVQD (reference sequence). The V end was cut by 2 bases, the J end by 1 base, with 14 bases between. The DNA of the CDR3 is TGCGCCAGCAGTGAGGGACTGTCTGCGGCCCAAGAGACCCAGTACTTC. Translated: CASSEGLSAAQETQYF.

V usage is TRBV10-2 and J usage is TRBJ2-1; no firm D call. The V gene's germline CDR1 is WSHSY and CDR2 SAAADI. The CDR3 has 15 residues. V gave up 3 bases and J gave up 7 bases, with 16 bases separating them. The CDR3 is CASSDRVSLGNEQFF. In nucleotides, the CDR3 is TGCGCCAGCAGTGATCGGGTTTCGCTTGGGAATGAGCAGTTCTTC.